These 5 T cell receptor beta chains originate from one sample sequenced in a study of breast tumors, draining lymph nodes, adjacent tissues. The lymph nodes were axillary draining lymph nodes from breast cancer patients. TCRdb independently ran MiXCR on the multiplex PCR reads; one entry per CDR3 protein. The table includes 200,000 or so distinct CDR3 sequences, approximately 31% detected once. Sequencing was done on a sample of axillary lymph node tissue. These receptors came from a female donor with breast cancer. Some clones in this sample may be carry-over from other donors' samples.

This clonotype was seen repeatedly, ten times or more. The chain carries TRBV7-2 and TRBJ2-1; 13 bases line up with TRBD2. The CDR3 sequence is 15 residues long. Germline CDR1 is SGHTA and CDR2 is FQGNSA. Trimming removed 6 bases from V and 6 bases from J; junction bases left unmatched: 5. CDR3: CASRTGLAGINEQFF. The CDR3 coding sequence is TGTGCCAGCAGAACGGGACTAGCGGGGATCAATGAGCAGTTCTTC.

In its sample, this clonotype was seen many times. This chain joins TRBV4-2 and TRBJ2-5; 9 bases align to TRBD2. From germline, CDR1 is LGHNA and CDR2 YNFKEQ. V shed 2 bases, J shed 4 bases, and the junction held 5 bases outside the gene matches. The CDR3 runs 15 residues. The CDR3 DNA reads TGTGCCAGCAGCCAACCCGCGGGGGGGAGAGAGACCCAGTACTTC. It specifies CASSQPAGGRETQYF.

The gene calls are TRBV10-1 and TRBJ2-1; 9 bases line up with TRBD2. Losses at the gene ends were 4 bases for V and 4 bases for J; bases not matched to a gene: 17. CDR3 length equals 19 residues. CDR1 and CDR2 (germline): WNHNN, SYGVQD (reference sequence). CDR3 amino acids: CASSGSRWAGGPRYNEQFF. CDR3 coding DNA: TGCGCCAGCAGTGGATCCCGCTGGGCGGGAGGGCCCCGGTACAATGAGCAGTTCTTC.

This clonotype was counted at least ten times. The CDR3: CASSHAGQGYEQYF. CDR3 DNA sequence: TGTGCCAGCAGTCACGCGGGGCAGGGCTACGAGCAGTACTTC. The V and J genes are TRBV6-6 and TRBJ2-7, with D tentatively TRBD2 (6 bases). The CDR3 runs to 14 residues. Trimming shortened V by 5 bases and J by 3 bases, and 14 bases separated the two germline ends. Germline CDR1 and CDR2: MNHNY and SVGAGI (reference sequence).

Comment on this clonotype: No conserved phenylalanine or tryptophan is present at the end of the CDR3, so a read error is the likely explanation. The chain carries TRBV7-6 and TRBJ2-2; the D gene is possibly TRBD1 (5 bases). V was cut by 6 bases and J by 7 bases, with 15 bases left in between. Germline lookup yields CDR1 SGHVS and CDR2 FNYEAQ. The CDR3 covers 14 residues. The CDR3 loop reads CASSPTVRNGELFC. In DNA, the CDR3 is TGTGCCAGCAGTCCGACAGTCCGTAACGGGGAGCTGTTTTGT.